The rows below give T cell receptor beta chains drawn from one sample of a study of T-cell reconstitution after alpha-beta-depleted transplantation in children. TCRdb re-called the PCR reads through MiXCR, storing one row per CDR3 protein. The sample consists of hundreds of thousands of distinct CDR3 sequences, about 7.3% of them appearing once. Sequencing was performed on peripheral blood, taken 360 days after TCRalphabeta/CD19-depleted stem cell transplant. The receptors were sampled from a female patient aged 2-9 years who had a stem cell transplant for Fanconi anemia, so the T cells may come from the graft donor. Both conserved end residues are part of each CDR3. A D gene is named only where the DNA matches it firmly. A clone size is listed for some rows: how often the clone was seen (once, few, many), or a class if it is expanded.

cdr3_aa: CAISERNTEAFF; cdr3_nt: TGTGCCATCAGTGAAAGAAACACTGAAGCTTTCTTT; d_call: .; v_call: TRBV10-3; j_call: TRBJ1-1; clone_size: many
cdr3_aa: CASSGDPTVVNYGYTF; cdr3_nt: TGCGCCAGCAGCGGTGACCCGACAGTAGTTAACTATGGCTACACCTTC; d_call: .; v_call: TRBV5-1; j_call: TRBJ1-2; clone_size: many
cdr3_aa: CSATSGGLYEQYF; cdr3_nt: TGCAGTGCTACGAGCGGGGGCCTCTACGAGCAGTACTTC; d_call: TRBD2; v_call: TRBV20-1; j_call: TRBJ2-7; clone_size: many
cdr3_aa: CSARDPQSGRGEAFF; cdr3_nt: TGCAGTGCTAGAGACCCTCAGTCCGGTCGAGGGGAAGCTTTCTTT; d_call: .; v_call: TRBV20-1; j_call: TRBJ1-1; clone_size: few
cdr3_aa: CASDQSPLGEQFF; cdr3_nt: TGTGCCAGCGATCAAAGCCCGTTGGGTGAGCAGTTCTTC; d_call: .; v_call: TRBV6-2/TRBV6-3; j_call: TRBJ2-1; clone_size: many
cdr3_aa: CASSLSSRAFHYEQYF; cdr3_nt: TGTGCCAGCAGCTTGTCGTCTAGAGCGTTTCACTACGAGCAGTACTTC; d_call: .; v_call: TRBV7-2; j_call: TRBJ2-7; clone_size: many
cdr3_aa: CASSHRQPNQPQHF; cdr3_nt: TGTGCCAGCAGTCACCGACAGCCCAATCAGCCCCAGCATTTT; d_call: .; v_call: TRBV28; j_call: TRBJ1-5; clone_size: many
cdr3_aa: CASSPVPYNSPLHF; cdr3_nt: TGTGCCAGCAGCCCCGTTCCCTATAATTCACCCCTCCACTTT; d_call: .; v_call: TRBV12-3/TRBV12-4; j_call: TRBJ1-6; clone_size: many
cdr3_aa: CASRRQQFLTDTQYF; cdr3_nt: TGTGCCAGCAGGCGACAGCAATTTTTGACAGATACGCAGTATTTT; d_call: .; v_call: TRBV28; j_call: TRBJ2-3; clone_size: many
cdr3_aa: CASSPTANTGELFF; cdr3_nt: TGTGCCAGCTCACCTACGGCCAACACCGGGGAGCTGTTTTTT; d_call: .; v_call: TRBV18; j_call: TRBJ2-2; clone_size: many
cdr3_aa: CASSPTTSYEQYF; cdr3_nt: TGTGCCAGCAGCCCCACTACATCCTACGAGCAGTACTTC; d_call: .; v_call: TRBV3-1; j_call: TRBJ2-7; clone_size: many
cdr3_aa: CSASGSAYNEQFF; cdr3_nt: TGCAGTGCTAGCGGGAGCGCATACAATGAGCAGTTCTTC; d_call: .; v_call: TRBV20-1; j_call: TRBJ2-1; clone_size: many
cdr3_aa: CSASETQGAGGYTF; cdr3_nt: TGCAGTGCTAGTGAAACTCAGGGGGCAGGGGGCTACACCTTC; d_call: TRBD1; v_call: TRBV20-1; j_call: TRBJ1-2; clone_size: .
cdr3_aa: CAISGWVEDTGELFF; cdr3_nt: TGTGCCATCAGTGGGTGGGTTGAAGACACCGGGGAGCTGTTTTTT; d_call: .; v_call: TRBV10-3; j_call: TRBJ2-2; clone_size: many
cdr3_aa: CASSPPGIKRNTEAFF; cdr3_nt: TGTGCCAGCAGCCCGCCCGGGATTAAGAGGAACACTGAAGCTTTCTTT; d_call: .; v_call: TRBV5-6; j_call: TRBJ1-1; clone_size: few
cdr3_aa: CSARDGGREDQPQHF; cdr3_nt: TGCAGTGCTAGAGATGGGGGGAGAGAGGATCAGCCCCAGCATTTT; d_call: .; v_call: TRBV20-1; j_call: TRBJ1-5; clone_size: few
cdr3_aa: CASSPQTGWSGANVLTF; cdr3_nt: TGTGCCAGCAGCCCTCAGACAGGCTGGTCTGGGGCCAACGTCCTGACTTTC; d_call: .; v_call: TRBV7-8; j_call: TRBJ2-6; clone_size: many
cdr3_aa: CASSMSGGNNEQFF; cdr3_nt: TGTGCCAGCAGTATGTCCGGGGGAAACAATGAGCAGTTCTTC; d_call: .; v_call: TRBV6-1; j_call: TRBJ2-1; clone_size: many
cdr3_aa: CASSQTPGTSATDTQYF; cdr3_nt: TGTGCCAGCAGCCAAACACCGGGGACTAGCGCCACAGATACGCAGTATTTT; d_call: TRBD2; v_call: TRBV4-2; j_call: TRBJ2-3; clone_size: many
cdr3_aa: CASSPQMNTEAFF; cdr3_nt: TGTGCCAGCAGTCCCCAAATGAACACTGAAGCTTTCTTT; d_call: .; v_call: TRBV12-3/TRBV12-4; j_call: TRBJ1-1; clone_size: many
cdr3_aa: CSARARQGAKNIQYF; cdr3_nt: TGCAGTGCTAGAGCCCGACAGGGGGCCAAAAACATTCAGTACTTC; d_call: TRBD1; v_call: TRBV20-1; j_call: TRBJ2-4; clone_size: .
cdr3_aa: CASSALELSPLHF; cdr3_nt: TGTGCCAGCAGTGCGCTTGAACTTTCACCCCTCCACTTT; d_call: .; v_call: TRBV27; j_call: TRBJ1-6; clone_size: .
cdr3_aa: CASSLGRPSTDTQYF; cdr3_nt: TGTGCCAGCAGTCTCGGACGTCCTAGCACAGATACGCAGTATTTT; d_call: .; v_call: TRBV12-3/TRBV12-4; j_call: TRBJ2-3; clone_size: many
cdr3_aa: CASSLGLAGTGMEQYF; cdr3_nt: TGTGCCAGCTCCCTAGGTCTAGCAGGAACAGGAATGGAACAGTACTTC; d_call: .; v_call: TRBV18; j_call: TRBJ2-7; clone_size: .
cdr3_aa: CASSRWGTGGPNTEAFF; cdr3_nt: TGTGCCAGCAGCCGCTGGGGGACAGGGGGCCCGAACACTGAAGCTTTCTTT; d_call: TRBD1; v_call: TRBV7-9; j_call: TRBJ1-1; clone_size: .
cdr3_aa: CASRRTGGNTDTQYF; cdr3_nt: TGTGCCAGCAGGCGGACAGGGGGCAACACAGATACGCAGTATTTT; d_call: TRBD1; v_call: TRBV2; j_call: TRBJ2-3; clone_size: few
cdr3_aa: CSALRDRRFYTQYF; cdr3_nt: TGCAGTGCGCTCCGGGACAGGAGGTTTTATACGCAGTATTTT; d_call: TRBD1; v_call: TRBV20-1; j_call: TRBJ2-3; clone_size: few
cdr3_aa: CASSQEHTGPYYEQYF; cdr3_nt: TGTGCCAGCAGCCAAGAACATACGGGACCCTACTACGAGCAGTACTTC; d_call: .; v_call: TRBV3-1; j_call: TRBJ2-7; clone_size: .